This T cell receptor beta chain derives from a study of blood T cell repertoires in COVID-19. Study-level background: Researchers got acute and convalescent COVID-19 samples from the United States, Italy and Spain.

Trimming removed 0 bases at V and 3 bases at J, with 8 bases between. Germline V gene sequence: CDR1 SGHNT, CDR2 YYREEE (reference sequence). The CDR3 covers 14 residues. The method was immunoSEQ multiplex PCR; TCRdb's version includes in-frame clones alone and lacks a portion of them. This sample has 83,000 or so clones; approximately 77% occur once, and the top ten carry about 10%. The receptor's source is a woman older than 75 with acute or convalescent COVID-19. The V gene is TRBV5-4, the J gene TRBJ2-3; maybe TRBD2 (5 bases). The specimen was peripheral blood. For the CDR3, the DNA is TGTGCCAGCAGCTTGGATCCGGGGACAGATACGCAGTATTTT. This codes for CASSLDPGTDTQYF.